Here is one T cell receptor beta chain with its context. Antigen specificity is unknown. Confetti depigmentation, marking active vitiligo, was absent in these patients. The data were taken from a study of resident and recirculating memory T cells in vitiligo. This table comes from immunoSEQ multiplex PCR, and its TCRdb copy is limited to in-frame clones, with some not included. This sample carries fewer than 85,000 clones, around 90% of them seen once, and the ten largest clones take about 5%. The CDR3 sequence is 17 residues long. The germline CDR1 and CDR2 sequences are SEHNR and FQNEAQ (reference sequence). V dropped 1 base and J dropped 2; count of bases not matched to a gene: 6. Study-wide results and limits: Vitiligo lesions lacked a unique dominant clone, and clonality varied. Sequences differed between biopsy sites and patients, suggesting private specificity.

The sample consisted of blood. This rearrangement joins TRBV7-9 to TRBJ2-7; 12 positions agree with TRBD2. This sequence was found in a male donor with vitiligo. CDR3 sequence: CASSLGESSGRAYEQYF. The CDR3 DNA follows: TGTGCCAGCAGCTTAGGGGAGTCTAGCGGGAGGGCCTACGAGCAGTACTTC.